The rows below give T cell receptor beta chains drawn from one sample of a study of CD4 and CD8 cells across lung adenocarcinoma regions. MiXCR was run by TCRdb on the PCR reads, yielding one entry per CDR3 protein. The data show some 18,000 distinct CDR3 sequences, around 46% seen once. The sequenced sample was CD8+ T cells from the margin of a lung tumor. These receptors all stem from a male donor with lung adenocarcinoma. The CD4 and CD8 labels of this study may be unreliable. CDR3s include the opening cysteine and the closing phenylalanine or tryptophan. The D gene is left open where the match is weak. Not every row has a clone size; where given, it reads once, few, many or a size class.

many	TRBJ2-2	.	TRBV12-3/TRBV12-4	TGTGCCAGCAGATTAGACCGAGTTGTAGCCGGGGAGCTGTTTTTT	CASRLDRVVAGELFF
many	TRBJ2-1	.	TRBV6-4	TGTGCCAGCAGTGAGGAGGGAGTGGGGAATGAGCAGTTCTTC	CASSEEGVGNEQFF
many	TRBJ2-2	.	TRBV11-1	TGTGCCACCAAAGAGGGACCCACCGGGGAGCTGTTTTTT	CATKEGPTGELFF
.	TRBJ2-1	TRBD2	TRBV6-5	TGTGCCAGCAGTTATACTAGCGGGTCCTACAATGAGCAGTTCTTC	CASSYTSGSYNEQFF
many	TRBJ2-7	.	TRBV7-6	TGTGCCAGCAGCTCCACCTCCTACGAGCAGTACTTC	CASSSTSYEQYF
large	TRBJ2-2	.	TRBV6-5	TGTGCCAGCAGCGGACGGCCGGATGGGACCGGGGAGCTGTTTTTT	CASSGRPDGTGELFF
.	TRBJ1-5	.	TRBV9	TGTGCCAGCAGCGTAGACGGGAGTCAGCCCCAGCATTTT	CASSVDGSQPQHF
.	TRBJ2-4	.	TRBV6-1	TGTGCCAGCAGCCGGTCGGGGAGTTTTCTAAACATTCAGTACTTC	CASSRSGSFLNIQYF
.	TRBJ2-3	.	TRBV10-3	TGTGCCGGGGGCCCTAGGGGTCGCGACCAAGATACGCAGTATTTT	CAGGPRGRDQDTQYF
once	TRBJ2-7	TRBD1	TRBV27	TGTGCCACACGTGCGGGACAGGACTACGAGCAGTACTTC	CATRAGQDYEQYF
.	TRBJ2-4	.	TRBV6-4	TGTGCCAGCAGCGACTCGGGGCCGGGAGCCGAAAACATGCAGTACTTC	CASSDSGPGAENMQYF
many	TRBJ2-5	TRBD2	TRBV6-5	TGTGCCAGCAGTTACCAAACGGGACTAGCGGGAGGGCCTGGGGAGACCCAGTACTTC	CASSYQTGLAGGPGETQYF
.	TRBJ2-7	TRBD2	TRBV6-5	TGTGCCAGCAGTTACAGGACTAGCGGATCTCATGCGCAGTACTTC	CASSYRTSGSHAQYF
.	TRBJ2-1	TRBD2	TRBV10-3	TGTGCCATCAGTGAACTAGCGGGAGTTAATGAGCAGTTCTTC	CAISELAGVNEQFF
many	TRBJ1-1	.	TRBV27	TGTGCCAGCAGTTTATCGCAACAGATTGAAGCTTTCTTT	CASSLSQQIEAFF
.	TRBJ2-3	TRBD2	TRBV6-4	TGTGCCAGCAGCCTTGGGACTAGCGGCCGCACAGATACGCAGTATTTT	CASSLGTSGRTDTQYF
.	TRBJ2-3	.	TRBV10-2	TGCGCCAGCAGTACGACGGGACGGTACACAGATACGCAGTATTTT	CASSTTGRYTDTQYF
.	TRBJ2-3	.	TRBV6-1	TGTGCCACCGAGCGTGACCCGACAGATACGCAGTATTTT	CATERDPTDTQYF
medium-sized	TRBJ2-1	TRBD1	TRBV6-5	TGTGCCAGCAGTTACCTGGACAGGGAAAAGCATGAGCAGTTCTTC	CASSYLDREKHEQFF
.	TRBJ2-5	.	TRBV6-1	TGTGCCAGCTGCCGGGACCTGGGGACAGAGACCCAGTACTTC	CASCRDLGTETQYF
hyperexpanded	TRBJ2-1	TRBD2	TRBV6-1	TGTGCCAGCAGTGAAACGTGGACTAGCGGGACCAATGAGCAGTTCTTC	CASSETWTSGTNEQFF
many	TRBJ1-1	TRBD1	TRBV27	TGTGCCAGCAGTGCCCGGACAGGGCTCGGCGGCACTGAAGCTTTCTTT	CASSARTGLGGTEAFF
few	TRBJ1-5	.	TRBV10-1	TGCGCCAGCAGTGAGTGGGGGGATCAGCCCCAGCATTTT	CASSEWGDQPQHF
.	TRBJ2-3	.	TRBV4-1	TGCGCCAGCAGCCAAGATAAACGTACGCAGTATTTT	CASSQDKRTQYF
once	TRBJ2-5	.	TRBV10-1	TGCGGCAGGGGGGAGGGGGGTTGGGACCAAGAGACCCAGTACTTC	CGRGEGGWDQETQYF
.	TRBJ2-2	.	TRBV10-1	TGCGCCAGTTCGAGGGGTCAGGGTACCGGGGAGCTGTTTTTT	CASSRGQGTGELFF
many	TRBJ2-3	.	TRBV4-1	TGCGCCAGCAGCGATACACAGGCATCTAGCACAGATACGCAGTATTTT	CASSDTQASSTDTQYF
.	TRBJ2-1	.	TRBV27	TGTGCCAGCAGGTTAAGGGTTGGTGAGCAGTTCTTC	CASRLRVGEQFF
.	TRBJ2-7	TRBD2	TRBV10-3	TGTGCCATCAGTGATCCTTCTAGCGGTGACAACCCCTACGAGCAGTACTTC	CAISDPSSGDNPYEQYF
.	TRBJ1-4	TRBD1	TRBV6-1	TGTGCCAGCAGGCAGGGGGGAGGAGATGAAAAACTGTTTTTT	CASRQGGGDEKLFF
.	TRBJ2-1	TRBD2	TRBV5-1	TGCGCCAGCAGCTTGGGGCTAGCGGGAGCCTCATACAATGAGCAGTTCTTC	CASSLGLAGASYNEQFF